The T cell receptor beta chain under discussion was sequenced for a study of blood T cells in healthy people across ages. Study findings and constraints: For the donors, CMV status was unknown and possibly confounded expanded clonotype changes. Donors of long life had a larger count of naive CD4+ cells and greater diversity than aged donors.

Together with a sample-barcoded 5' primer, a J-beta primer mix was included in a second PCR lasting roughly 7 to 11 cycles. Each CDR3 protein is one row after TCRdb ran MiXCR on the 5' RACE reads. The table has around 780,000 distinct CDR3 sequences, around 24% seen once; the top ten hold less than 3.5%. The CDR3 totals 12 residues. Germline V gives CDR1 SQVTM, CDR2 ANQGSEA. V lost 5 bases, J lost 8 bases, and 15 bases lay in between. This clonotype was detected a few times. Its matching antigen is unknown. These same records also appear under a second study, on T cells of mothers and their children. That work contributes: The M1S primer of the second PCR added sample barcodes and 2-4 random nucleotides.

This clonotype was sampled from a boy between 10 and 17 years old in good health. Input material: blood. The chain uses TRBV29-1 and TRBJ1-2; a weak D match, TRBD1 (6 bases). Here the CDR3 reads CSVPDRRRGYTF. CDR3 DNA sequence: TGCAGCGTTCCCGACAGGCGCAGGGGCTACACCTTC.